Each of the 31 T cell receptor beta chains below was sequenced from the same sample in a study of T cell changes during pregnancy in multiple sclerosis. Sequencing used immunoSEQ multiplex PCR; TCRdb keeps in-frame clones, though not all of them. The repertoire has roughly 50,000 clones, more than 85% of them found once; the top ten carry 1.2%. This specimen was peripheral blood, taken after pregnancy. The receptor source for this set is a female donor in good health, enrolled as a control in a pregnancy study.

The rearrangement uses TRBV5-6 and TRBJ2-7, with D hard to call. V was shortened by 3 bases and J by 2 bases, with 9 bases between the two germline ends. Per the germline V gene, CDR1 is SGHDT and CDR2 is YYEEEE. This CDR3 is 13 amino acids long. CDR3 sequence reads: CASSSLLAYEQYF. CDR3 nucleotides: TGTGCCAGCAGCTCCTTATTAGCCTACGAGCAGTACTTC.

This chain joins TRBV5-1 and TRBJ2-3, with D unresolved. V lost 0 bases and J 5 bases, leaving 4 bases between the germline ends. The CDR3 consists of 12 residues. Per the germline V gene, CDR1 is SGHRS and CDR2 is YFSETQ. In DNA, the CDR3 is TGCGCCAGCAGCTTGGCCAGAGATACGCAGTATTTT. This codes for CASSLARDTQYF.

This chain links TRBV18 with TRBJ1-3, with no clear D. This CDR3 comprises 16 residues. Germline CDR1 and CDR2: KGHSH and LQKENI. The ends were cut back, 1 base at V and 0 bases at J, with 10 bases in the middle. CDR3 sequence (DNA): TGTGCCAGCTCACCACGTCAACAGATCTCTGGAAACACCATATATTTT. It is translated as CASSPRQQISGNTIYF.

The V call is TRBV4-1, the J call TRBJ2-7; 11 bases fit TRBD1. Germline V gene lookup returns CDR1 MGHRA and CDR2 YSYEKL. The CDR3 covers 13 residues. V was pared by 4 bases and J by 6 bases, with 2 bases of the junction left unmatched. CDR3 protein: CASSRGQGAEQYF. CDR3 nucleotide sequence: TGCGCCAGCAGCCGCGGACAGGGGGCCGAGCAGTACTTC.

The chain is built from TRBV5-6 and TRBJ2-7; 7 nucleotides line up with TRBD2. The CDR3 consists of 13 residues. With V trimmed by 2 bases and J by 3 bases, 2 bases remained unmatched. Germline CDR1 reads SGHDT; CDR2 reads YYEEEE. Here the CDR3 reads CASSFGRHYEQYF. The CDR3 DNA sequence: TGTGCCAGCAGCTTCGGGAGGCACTACGAGCAGTACTTC.

This chain uses TRBV4-1 with TRBJ2-1, with 9 nucleotides matching TRBD1. The length of the CDR3 is 15 residues. Trimming removed 4 bases from V and 9 bases from J; junction bases left unmatched: 10. Germline V gives CDR1 MGHRA, CDR2 YSYEKL. The CDR3 nucleotides read TGCGCCAGCAGCCGTGGACAGGGGCGCCCAGGTGAGCAGTTCTTC. It yields the protein CASSRGQGRPGEQFF.

V and J are TRBV14 and TRBJ2-6, with TRBD2 as a possible D gene (6 bases). Trimming pared 0 bases from V and 2 bases from J, leaving 11 bases between. In germline, CDR1 is SGHDN, CDR2 FVKESK. The CDR3 has 17 amino acids. CDR3 DNA: TGTGCCAGCAGCCAAGACGCGGGATCCCCTGGGGCCAACGTCCTGACTTTC. Translated: CASSQDAGSPGANVLTF.

Comment on this clone: This sample also contains other DNA sequences that code for the same CDR3. V gene TRBV6-4 combines with J gene TRBJ2-3, with 7 bases fitting TRBD2. The germline gives CDR1 MRHNA, CDR2 SNTAGT. CDR3 length: 14 amino acids. V shed 3 bases and J 4 bases; nucleotides not matched to a gene: 4. CDR3 coding DNA: TGTGCCAGCAGTGAATTGGCGGGGGCAGATACGCAGTATTTT. It codes for CASSELAGADTQYF.

This chain uses TRBV5-1 with TRBJ1-1; D remains unclear. Deletions cut 3 bases from V and 1 base from J, with 10 bases between. Per germline, CDR1 SGHRS and CDR2 YFSETQ. This CDR3 is built from 14 residues. The DNA of the CDR3 is TGCGCCAGCAGCTCAACAGTACCGAACACTGAAGCTTTCTTT. Translated, it gives CASSSTVPNTEAFF.

The chain has TRBV25-1 and TRBJ1-1; possible D gene TRBD1, 5 bases. Germline CDR1 is MGHDK and CDR2 is SYGVNS. This CDR3 spans 13 amino acids. V was pared by 6 bases and J by 4 bases, with 12 bases between. The CDR3 bases are TGTGCCAGCAGCCAGTTAAGGGGCACTGAAGCTTTCTTT. It specifies CASSQLRGTEAFF. The full variable domain, its missing parts supplied by reference TRBV25-1 and TRBJ1-1, is EADIYQTPRYLVIGTGKKITLECSQTMGHDKMYWYQQDPGMELHLIHYSYGVNSTEKGDLSSESTVSRIRTEHFPLTLESARPSHTSQYLCASSQLRGTEAFFGQGTRLTVV.

J is TRBJ1-1 and V is TRBV18; no firm D call. Germline V gene data show CDR1 as KGHSH and CDR2 as LQKENI. The V end lost 3 bases, the J end lost 0 bases, and 11 bases lay between the germline ends. The CDR3 is made up of 15 amino acids. The CDR3 DNA reads as TGTGCCAGCTCACCCCGTGGGCAAATGAACACTGAAGCTTTCTTT. It yields the protein CASSPRGQMNTEAFF.

This chain joins TRBV5-1 and TRBJ1-1, with D unresolved. CDR3 length: 14 residues. Trimming took off 3 bases at V and 1 base at J, with 10 bases between the two ends. From germline, CDR1 is SGHRS and CDR2 YFSETQ. CDR3 sequence reads: CASSSETANTEAFF. The DNA for the CDR3 is TGCGCCAGCAGCTCTGAGACTGCGAACACTGAAGCTTTCTTT.

The gene calls are TRBV27 and TRBJ1-5; D may be TRBD1 (6 bases). Germline V gives CDR1 MNHEY, CDR2 SMNVEV (reference sequence). This CDR3 contains 14 residues. Trimming cost V 6 bases and J 6 bases, with 15 bases left between them. In nucleotides, the CDR3 is TGTGCCAGCAGCTCTTCAGGGGCGCGTCAGCCCCAGCATTTT. This gives the protein CASSSSGARQPQHF.

The V call is TRBV29-1, the J call TRBJ1-4; 9 bases are shared with TRBD1. Germline CDR1 SQVTM, CDR2 ANQGSEA. The ends lost 7 bases at V and 8 bases at J; junction bases unmatched: 5. The CDR3 consists of 12 residues. DNA of the CDR3: TGCAGCGGCGGGACAGGGCGAGAAAAACTGTTTTTT. Its protein product is CSGGTGREKLFF.

This clone was found a few times. The CDR3 bases are TGTGCGGCAGGGGGCGGTGAAAAACTGTTTTTT. Encoded protein: CAAGGGEKLFF. The gene calls are TRBV28 and TRBJ1-4; TRBD1 matches at 8 bases. Germline assignment: CDR1 MDHEN and CDR2 SYDVKM. This CDR3 comprises 11 residues. Together with reference TRBV28 and TRBJ1-4, the CDR3 gives the full variable domain: DVKVTQSSRYLVKRTGEKVFLECVQDMDHENMFWYRQDPGLGLRLIYFSYDVKMKEKGDIPEGYSVSREKKERFSLILESASTNQTSMYLCAAGGGEKLFFGSGTQLSVL.

A note on this clone: It is likely a read error, because the conserved phenylalanine at the end of the CDR3 is missing. The DNA is left out, because the CDR3 cannot be placed on it with certainty; the CDR3 is given as TCRdb lists it. This rearrangement joins TRBV4-2 to TRBJ1-1. CDR1 and CDR2 from the germline V gene are LGHNA and YNFKEQ. The CDR3 spans 9 amino acids, including both terminal residues. The CDR3 here is CASINWRLG.

J is TRBJ1-2 and V is TRBV29-1, with 7 bases identical to TRBD1. The CDR3 is made up of 14 amino acids. From germline, CDR1 is SQVTM and CDR2 ANQGSEA. V shed 6 bases and J 4 bases; nucleotides not matched to a gene: 11. CDR3 amino acids: CSVQTRDSIYGYTF. CDR3 bases: TGCAGCGTGCAAACCCGGGACAGCATCTATGGCTACACCTTC.

The chain employs TRBV15 and TRBJ1-6, with D unclear. The CDR3 spans 14 residues. Germline CDR1 LNHNV, CDR2 YYDKDF (reference sequence). Between the trimmed V and J ends, which lost 9 bases and 0 bases, there was a span of 9 bases. CDR3 nucleotide sequence: TGTGCCACTTCGGGTTTCTCCTATAATTCACCCCTCCACTTT. Protein sequence: CATSGFSYNSPLHF.

The chain uses TRBV6-5 and TRBJ2-7, with TRBD1 as a possible D gene (6 bases). Germline V gene sequence: CDR1 MNHEY, CDR2 SVGAGI. The V end was cut by 7 bases, the J end by 5 bases, with 15 bases between. The CDR3 has 13 amino acids. The CDR3 sequence: CASTPKQGDEQYF. CDR3 sequence (DNA): TGTGCCAGCACTCCAAAACAGGGCGACGAGCAGTACTTC.

In its sample, this clone was seen once. The rearrangement uses TRBV5-1 and TRBJ1-5; possibly TRBD1 for D (6 bases). The V end was cut by 0 bases, the J end by 5 bases, with 9 bases between. CDR3 size: 14 residues. Germline loops: CDR1 SGHRS, CDR2 YFSETQ. In DNA, the CDR3 is TGCGCCAGCAGCTTGGTACAGGGTGATCAGCCCCAGCATTTT. Its translation: CASSLVQGDQPQHF.

V and J are TRBV28 and TRBJ1-4; TRBD1 aligns across 9 bases. The ends lost 5 bases at V and 7 bases at J; junction bases unmatched: 8. Per germline, CDR1 MDHEN and CDR2 SYDVKM. The CDR3 consists of 15 residues. Here the CDR3 reads CASSQGTGYGEKLFF. DNA of the CDR3: TGTGCCAGCAGTCAAGGGACAGGGTATGGTGAAAAACTGTTTTTT.

V is TRBV10-2 and J is TRBJ2-5; 12 bases align to TRBD2. Germline values: CDR1 WSHSY, CDR2 SAAADI. V shed 6 bases and J 5 bases; nucleotides not matched to a gene: 7. The CDR3 totals 15 residues. CDR3 amino acids: CASRELAGGGETQYF. CDR3 nucleotides: TGCGCCAGCAGAGAACTAGCGGGAGGCGGTGAGACCCAGTACTTC.

The chain combines TRBV5-4 with TRBJ1-1; 7 bases line up with TRBD1. J was trimmed by 4 bases and V by 0 bases; bases with no gene match: 6. Germline assignment: CDR1 SGHNT and CDR2 YYREEE (reference sequence). This CDR3 spans 15 amino acids. CDR3 residues: CASSLDRGRITEAFF. For the CDR3, the DNA is TGTGCCAGCAGCTTGGACAGGGGAAGGATCACTGAAGCTTTCTTT.

This chain connects TRBV7-9 to TRBJ1-2, with D uncertain. The germline V and J ends were trimmed by 1 base and 4 bases, with 7 bases remaining between them. CDR3 length: 13 residues. From germline, CDR1 is SEHNR and CDR2 FQNEAQ (reference sequence). The DNA of the CDR3 is TGTGCCAGCAGCTTAGATATGGCCTATGGCTACACCTTC. Its protein product is CASSLDMAYGYTF. Full variable domain (remainder filled in from reference TRBV7-9 and TRBJ1-2): DTGVSQNPRHKITKRGQNVTFRCDPISEHNRLYWYRQTLGQGPEFLTYFQNEAQLEKSRLLSDRFSAERPKGSFSTLEIQRTEQGDSAMYLCASSLDMAYGYTFGSGTRLTVV.

This chain links TRBV27 with TRBJ1-6; 9 bases are a match to TRBD1. The junction had 11 bases not matched to a gene; V was cut back by 3 bases and J by 8 bases. The CDR3 length is 17 residues. Germline values: CDR1 MNHEY, CDR2 SMNVEV (reference sequence). The CDR3 loop reads CASSFTIPGQGDSPLHF. The DNA of the CDR3 is TGTGCCAGCAGTTTCACAATACCGGGACAGGGTGATTCACCCCTCCACTTT.

The V gene is TRBV4-1, the J gene TRBJ2-7, with a weak D call TRBD2 (6 bases). CDR3 length: 16 residues. The germline V gene has CDR1 MGHRA and CDR2 YSYEKL. Trimming took 1 base from V and 2 from J, leaving 15 bases between them. The CDR3 DNA reads as TGCGCCAGCAGCCAAGGGTCGCGGGGAAAGGCCTACGAGCAGTACTTC. It is translated as CASSQGSRGKAYEQYF.

The genes are TRBV27 and TRBJ1-2, with unresolved D. CDR3 length equals 14 residues. V lost 5 bases to trimming and J lost 8 bases, with 18 bases between them. Per the germline V gene, CDR1 is MNHEY and CDR2 is SMNVEV (reference sequence). The CDR3 nucleotides are TGTGCCAGCAGTCCCCGCGGCGGCAGACCGGGCTACACCTTC. Its protein product is CASSPRGGRPGYTF.

This chain joins TRBV28 and TRBJ2-7, with 9 nucleotides matching TRBD1. Losses at the gene ends were 2 bases for V and 2 bases for J; bases not matched to a gene: 7. In germline, CDR1 is MDHEN, CDR2 SYDVKM. The CDR3 totals 16 residues. CDR3 amino acids: CASSLRGGQGTYEQYF. The CDR3 DNA reads TGTGCCAGCAGTTTAAGGGGAGGACAGGGGACCTACGAGCAGTACTTC.

The V gene is TRBV19, the J gene TRBJ1-1, with 7 bases identical to TRBD1. The trim removed 5 bases at V and 5 bases at J, leaving 11 bases unmatched. This CDR3 comprises 15 residues. Germline assignment: CDR1 LNHDA and CDR2 SQIVND (reference sequence). The CDR3 nucleotides read TGTGCCAGTAGTCCCCTTCATTCAGGGGGAACTGAAGCTTTCTTT. Translating gives CASSPLHSGGTEAFF.

The rearrangement joins TRBV19 to TRBJ1-2; 8 bases fit TRBD1. Losses at the gene ends were 9 bases for V and 4 bases for J; bases not matched to a gene: 7. The CDR3 runs 13 residues. CDR1 LNHDA and CDR2 SQIVND come from the germline V gene (reference sequence). The CDR3 DNA reads TGTGCCAGCAGACAGGGGCAGGCCTATGGCTACACCTTC. Translation gives CASRQGQAYGYTF.

This clone was found once. The rearrangement joins TRBV18 to TRBJ1-6; TRBD1 aligns across 7 bases. The CDR3 totals 16 residues. Trimming took 1 base from V and 6 from J; bases not matched to a gene: 6. The germline V gene has CDR1 KGHSH and CDR2 LQKENI. The CDR3 DNA is TGTGCCAGCTCACCACAGGGACAGAGCTCTAATTCACCCCTCCACTTT. Translating gives CASSPQGQSSNSPLHF. Based on the CDR3 plus reference TRBV18 and TRBJ1-6, the full variable domain is NAGVMQNPRHLVRRRGQEARLRCSPMKGHSHVYWYRQLPEEGLKFMVYLQKENIIDESGMPKERFSAEFPKEGPSILRIQQVVRGDSAAYFCASSPQGQSSNSPLHFGNGTRLTVT.